This is a list of T cell receptor beta chains from one sample in a study of control samples from healthy donors and cancer patients. TCRdb keeps only in-frame clones here, not all; method: immunoSEQ multiplex PCR. The sample includes over 150,000 clones, over 85% of them seen just once. Sequenced input: blood. Receptor source: a man in his forties in good health. The CDR3 runs from the conserved cysteine through the conserved F or W. Each record gives: D gene, J gene, V gene, clone size, CDR3 protein, CDR3 DNA. A D gene is named only where the DNA matches it firmly. A clone size is listed for some rows: how often the clone was seen (once, few, many), or a class if it is expanded.

d_call: TRBD1; j_call: TRBJ2-1; v_call: TRBV5-1; clone_size: .; cdr3_aa: CASSLQGHYNEQFF; cdr3_nt: TGCGCCAGCAGCTTACAGGGGCACTACAATGAGCAGTTCTTC
d_call: .; j_call: TRBJ1-5; v_call: TRBV18; clone_size: .; cdr3_aa: CASSPGARNQPQHF; cdr3_nt: TGTGCCAGCTCACCGGGCGCACGCAATCAGCCCCAGCATTTT
d_call: TRBD1; j_call: TRBJ1-3; v_call: TRBV4-3; clone_size: .; cdr3_aa: CASSQEGRGASSGNTIYF; cdr3_nt: TGCGCCAGCAGCCAAGAGGGCAGGGGGGCGAGCTCTGGAAACACCATATATTTT
d_call: .; j_call: TRBJ2-7; v_call: TRBV5-1; clone_size: .; cdr3_aa: CASSPRTDYEQYF; cdr3_nt: TGCGCCAGCAGCCCCCGGACAGATTACGAGCAGTACTTC
d_call: .; j_call: TRBJ1-1; v_call: TRBV29-1; clone_size: once; cdr3_aa: CSVREPMNTEAFF; cdr3_nt: TGCAGCGTTCGTGAGCCAATGAACACTGAAGCTTTCTTT
d_call: .; j_call: TRBJ1-2; v_call: TRBV29-1; clone_size: .; cdr3_aa: CSVESQFYGYTF; cdr3_nt: TGCAGCGTTGAGAGTCAGTTCTATGGCTACACCTTC
d_call: TRBD2; j_call: TRBJ2-7; v_call: TRBV9; clone_size: .; cdr3_aa: CASSVGGSGGYEQYF; cdr3_nt: TGTGCCAGCAGCGTAGGAGGTAGCGGGGGTTACGAGCAGTACTTC
d_call: .; j_call: TRBJ1-1; v_call: TRBV5-1; clone_size: .; cdr3_aa: CASSLGVAGTEAFF; cdr3_nt: TGCGCCAGCAGCTTGGGCGTTGCCGGTACTGAAGCTTTCTTT
d_call: .; j_call: TRBJ1-5; v_call: TRBV2; clone_size: once; cdr3_aa: CASSDSGVGNQPQHF; cdr3_nt: TGTGCCAGCAGCGACTCGGGCGTTGGCAATCAGCCCCAGCATTTT
d_call: .; j_call: TRBJ1-6; v_call: TRBV5-1; clone_size: .; cdr3_aa: CASSLLGRESSPLHF; cdr3_nt: TGCGCCAGCAGCTTACTAGGGAGGGAGAGTTCACCCCTCCACTTT
d_call: .; j_call: TRBJ2-2; v_call: TRBV24-1; clone_size: .; cdr3_aa: CATSAVGGELFF; cdr3_nt: TGTGCCACCAGTGCGGTCGGCGGGGAGCTGTTTTTT
d_call: TRBD1; j_call: TRBJ2-7; v_call: TRBV6-5; clone_size: .; cdr3_aa: CASSQPGTGYYEQYF; cdr3_nt: TGTGCCAGCAGTCAACCCGGGACAGGGTATTACGAGCAGTACTTC
d_call: .; j_call: TRBJ2-7; v_call: TRBV5-1; clone_size: .; cdr3_aa: CASTPGGVSYEQYF; cdr3_nt: TGCGCCAGCACCCCGGGTGGGGTCTCCTACGAGCAGTACTTC
d_call: TRBD1; j_call: TRBJ1-4; v_call: TRBV19; clone_size: .; cdr3_aa: CASRGQVEKLFF; cdr3_nt: TGTGCCAGCCGCGGACAGGTCGAAAAACTGTTTTTT
d_call: .; j_call: TRBJ1-1; v_call: TRBV6-1; clone_size: .; cdr3_aa: CASSEGAWGSQGAFF; cdr3_nt: TGTGCCAGCAGTGAAGGGGCCTGGGGTAGCCAGGGGGCTTTCTTT
d_call: .; j_call: TRBJ1-2; v_call: TRBV11-2; clone_size: .; cdr3_aa: CASSQQSTAYGYTF; cdr3_nt: TGTGCCAGCAGCCAGCAATCCACGGCATATGGCTACACCTTC
d_call: .; j_call: TRBJ2-3; v_call: TRBV6-2/TRBV6-3; clone_size: .; cdr3_aa: CASSLRGRRTDTQYF; cdr3_nt: TGTGCCAGCAGCCTCCGAGGGCGGCGCACAGATACGCAGTATTTT
d_call: .; j_call: TRBJ2-5; v_call: TRBV3-1/TRBV3-2; clone_size: .; cdr3_aa: CASSHYRGQETQYF; cdr3_nt: TGTGCCAGCAGCCATTACCGGGGACAAGAGACCCAGTACTTC
d_call: TRBD1; j_call: TRBJ1-2; v_call: TRBV7-9; clone_size: .; cdr3_aa: CASSLGTGQDGYTF; cdr3_nt: TGTGCCAGCAGCTTGGGGACAGGGCAGGATGGCTACACCTTC
d_call: .; j_call: TRBJ1-1; v_call: TRBV27; clone_size: .; cdr3_aa: CASSLLGVNTEAFF; cdr3_nt: TGTGCCAGCAGTTTATTAGGGGTCAACACTGAAGCTTTCTTT
d_call: .; j_call: TRBJ1-2; v_call: TRBV7-2; clone_size: .; cdr3_aa: CASSHSPNYGYTF; cdr3_nt: TGTGCCAGCAGCCATTCACCCAACTATGGCTACACCTTC
d_call: .; j_call: TRBJ1-2; v_call: TRBV4-3; clone_size: few; cdr3_aa: CASSQEEYYGYTF; cdr3_nt: TGCGCCAGCAGCCAAGAAGAGTACTATGGCTACACCTTC
d_call: .; j_call: TRBJ2-7; v_call: TRBV7-3; clone_size: .; cdr3_aa: CASSTDRYYEQYF; cdr3_nt: TGTGCCAGCAGCACGGACAGATACTACGAGCAGTACTTC
d_call: .; j_call: TRBJ1-4; v_call: TRBV7-9; clone_size: .; cdr3_aa: CASSKHHTTNEKLFF; cdr3_nt: TGTGCCAGCAGCAAGCATCACACAACTAATGAAAAACTGTTTTTT
d_call: .; j_call: TRBJ1-2; v_call: TRBV7-2; clone_size: .; cdr3_aa: CASSLLGDDYGYTF; cdr3_nt: TGTGCCAGCAGCTTACTAGGGGATGACTATGGCTACACCTTC
d_call: TRBD2; j_call: TRBJ2-2; v_call: TRBV7-2; clone_size: .; cdr3_aa: CVVEAGVNTGELFF; cdr3_nt: TGTGTTGTTGAAGCGGGGGTTAACACCGGGGAGCTGTTTTTT
d_call: .; j_call: TRBJ1-1; v_call: TRBV18; clone_size: .; cdr3_aa: CASSGGNTEAFF; cdr3_nt: TGTGCCAGCTCAGGGGGGAACACTGAAGCTTTCTTT
d_call: TRBD2; j_call: TRBJ2-2; v_call: TRBV4-2; clone_size: .; cdr3_aa: CASSPPGTSDTGELFF; cdr3_nt: TGTGCCAGCAGCCCTCCGGGGACTAGTGATACCGGGGAGCTGTTTTTT
d_call: TRBD1; j_call: TRBJ1-6; v_call: TRBV24-1; clone_size: .; cdr3_aa: CATSQGQSNSPLHF; cdr3_nt: TGTGCCACCAGTCAGGGACAGAGTAATTCACCCCTCCACTTT
d_call: TRBD1; j_call: TRBJ1-2; v_call: TRBV29-1; clone_size: .; cdr3_aa: CSVWTGMNYGYTF; cdr3_nt: TGCAGCGTTTGGACAGGGATGAACTATGGCTACACCTTC
d_call: .; j_call: TRBJ1-2; v_call: TRBV6-1; clone_size: once; cdr3_aa: CASSEGTNYGYTF; cdr3_nt: TGTGCCAGCAGTGAGGGCACTAACTATGGCTACACCTTC
d_call: .; j_call: TRBJ2-6; v_call: TRBV21-1; clone_size: .; cdr3_aa: CARKTGRSGANVLTF; cdr3_nt: TGTGCCAGGAAGACAGGCCGATCTGGGGCCAACGTCCTGACTTTC
d_call: .; j_call: TRBJ2-2; v_call: TRBV18; clone_size: .; cdr3_aa: CASSPGGNTGELFF; cdr3_nt: TGTGCCAGCTCACCAGGGGGGAACACCGGGGAGCTGTTTTTT
d_call: .; j_call: TRBJ1-6; v_call: TRBV5-5; clone_size: .; cdr3_aa: CASSLWAGPPLHF; cdr3_nt: TGTGCCAGCAGCTTGTGGGCAGGGCCACCCCTCCACTTT
d_call: .; j_call: TRBJ1-1; v_call: TRBV30; clone_size: .; cdr3_aa: CAWSAGTRGNTEAFF; cdr3_nt: TGTGCCTGGAGTGCGGGCACTAGAGGAAACACTGAAGCTTTCTTT
d_call: TRBD1; j_call: TRBJ1-6; v_call: TRBV6-6; clone_size: once; cdr3_aa: CASSYSDRGMSPLHF; cdr3_nt: TGTGCCAGCAGTTACTCAGACAGGGGGATGTCACCCCTCCACTTT
d_call: .; j_call: TRBJ2-4; v_call: TRBV11-2; clone_size: .; cdr3_aa: CASSSPPGQGMGNIQYF; cdr3_nt: TGTGCCAGCAGCTCCCCTCCGGGTCAGGGAATGGGTAACATTCAGTACTTC
d_call: .; j_call: TRBJ2-7; v_call: TRBV2; clone_size: few; cdr3_aa: CASSDAGATSYEQYF; cdr3_nt: TGTGCCAGCAGTGATGCAGGGGCGACGTCCTACGAGCAGTACTTC
d_call: TRBD1; j_call: TRBJ1-1; v_call: TRBV5-1; clone_size: .; cdr3_aa: CASTQDRAGTEAFF; cdr3_nt: TGCGCCAGCACCCAAGACAGGGCGGGGACTGAAGCTTTCTTT
d_call: .; j_call: TRBJ2-1; v_call: TRBV6-2/TRBV6-3; clone_size: .; cdr3_aa: CASSPDPDEQFF; cdr3_nt: TGTGCCAGCAGCCCCGACCCGGATGAGCAGTTCTTC
d_call: TRBD2; j_call: TRBJ2-1; v_call: TRBV7-9; clone_size: .; cdr3_aa: CASSLPRLASREQFF; cdr3_nt: TGTGCCAGCAGCTTACCGCGACTAGCGAGCCGGGAGCAGTTCTTC
d_call: .; j_call: TRBJ2-7; v_call: TRBV5-8; clone_size: .; cdr3_aa: CASSRYGASYEQYF; cdr3_nt: TGTGCCAGCAGCCGGTATGGGGCCTCCTACGAGCAGTACTTC
d_call: .; j_call: TRBJ1-2; v_call: TRBV25-1; clone_size: .; cdr3_aa: CASSLWANYGYTF; cdr3_nt: TGTGCCAGCAGCCTGTGGGCCAACTATGGCTACACCTTC
d_call: .; j_call: TRBJ1-3; v_call: TRBV6-6; clone_size: .; cdr3_aa: CASSTRGGERNTIYF; cdr3_nt: TGTGCCAGCAGCACCCGTGGGGGGGAAAGAAACACCATATATTTT
d_call: TRBD1; j_call: TRBJ1-5; v_call: TRBV19; clone_size: .; cdr3_aa: CASTWTGEPNQPQHF; cdr3_nt: TGTGCCAGTACCTGGACAGGGGAGCCTAATCAGCCCCAGCATTTT
d_call: .; j_call: TRBJ1-2; v_call: TRBV30; clone_size: .; cdr3_aa: CAGPRGYGYTF; cdr3_nt: TGTGCTGGACCTCGAGGCTATGGCTACACCTTC
d_call: .; j_call: TRBJ2-7; v_call: TRBV5-1; clone_size: .; cdr3_aa: CASSLEDISYEQYF; cdr3_nt: TGCGCCAGCAGCTTGGAGGACATTTCCTACGAGCAGTACTTC
d_call: .; j_call: TRBJ1-1; v_call: TRBV18; clone_size: .; cdr3_aa: CASSLEEGTEHRNF; cdr3_nt: TGTGCCAGCTCACTTGAGGAGGGCACTGAGCACCGTAACTTT
d_call: .; j_call: TRBJ1-2; v_call: TRBV7-9; clone_size: .; cdr3_aa: CASSLDLVDYGYTF; cdr3_nt: TGTGCCAGCAGCTTAGATCTAGTAGACTATGGCTACACCTTC
d_call: TRBD2; j_call: TRBJ2-1; v_call: TRBV27; clone_size: .; cdr3_aa: CASSRLAGGEQFF; cdr3_nt: TGTGCCAGCAGTCGACTAGCGGGCGGAGAGCAGTTCTTC
d_call: .; j_call: TRBJ1-4; v_call: TRBV28; clone_size: .; cdr3_aa: CASSGNQARPRLRKLFF; cdr3_nt: TGTGCCAGCAGTGGAAACCAGGCCCGACCCCGGCTGAGGAAACTGTTTTTT
d_call: TRBD1; j_call: TRBJ2-7; v_call: TRBV7-9; clone_size: .; cdr3_aa: CASSLGTGTYEQYF; cdr3_nt: TGTGCCAGCAGCTTGGGGACAGGGACCTACGAGCAGTACTTC
d_call: .; j_call: TRBJ1-2; v_call: TRBV4-1; clone_size: .; cdr3_aa: CASSQGAHSNYGYTF; cdr3_nt: TGCGCCAGCAGCCAAGGGGCCCATAGTAACTATGGCTACACCTTC
d_call: TRBD1; j_call: TRBJ2-7; v_call: TRBV5-6; clone_size: .; cdr3_aa: CASRTGTGYPYEQYF; cdr3_nt: TGTGCCAGCAGAACTGGGACAGGGTACCCCTACGAGCAGTACTTC
d_call: TRBD1; j_call: TRBJ1-2; v_call: TRBV18; clone_size: .; cdr3_aa: CASSPEGQSYGYTF; cdr3_nt: TGTGCCAGCTCACCGGAGGGACAGAGCTATGGCTACACCTTC
d_call: TRBD1; j_call: TRBJ1-2; v_call: TRBV7-9; clone_size: .; cdr3_aa: CASSFGQGDGYTF; cdr3_nt: TGTGCCAGCAGCTTCGGACAGGGTGATGGCTACACCTTC
d_call: .; j_call: TRBJ1-1; v_call: TRBV7-8; clone_size: .; cdr3_aa: CATHVGSDYTEAFF; cdr3_nt: TGTGCCACCCATGTGGGGAGTGATTACACTGAAGCTTTCTTT
d_call: TRBD1; j_call: TRBJ2-7; v_call: TRBV7-9; clone_size: .; cdr3_aa: CASSSSGTAYEQYF; cdr3_nt: TGTGCCAGCAGCTCATCCGGGACAGCCTACGAGCAGTACTTC
d_call: .; j_call: TRBJ2-7; v_call: TRBV5-1; clone_size: .; cdr3_aa: CASRDGFVGNEQYF; cdr3_nt: TGCGCCAGCCGGGACGGGTTTGTGGGAAACGAGCAGTACTTC
d_call: .; j_call: TRBJ2-7; v_call: TRBV5-4; clone_size: .; cdr3_aa: CASSSSGARGEQYF; cdr3_nt: TGTGCCAGCAGCTCCTCGGGGGCCCGGGGCGAGCAGTACTTC